Below, one T cell receptor (beta chain) is given with its context. These data belong to a study of blood T cell repertoires in COVID-19. The CDR3 extends over 15 amino acids. The V gene's germline CDR1 is SQVTM and CDR2 ANQGSEA. V lost 4 bases to trimming and J lost 1 base; unmatched junction nucleotides: 8. Only in-frame clones appear in the TCRdb table, and some are missing; sequencing was by immunoSEQ multiplex PCR. The data show under 350,000 clones, with roughly four fifths seen just once and over 9% held by the top ten. Source material: peripheral blood. The chain recombines TRBV29-1 with TRBJ2-7; the match to TRBD2 covers 9 bases. This TCR derives from a woman aged 50 to 60 who had recovered from COVID-19. The DNA for the CDR3 is TGCAGCGTTGGACCAGAGGCGGGAGGGTCCTACGAGCAGTACTTC. As protein: CSVGPEAGGSYEQYF.